A selection of T cell receptor beta chains follows, all from one sample in a study of cytomegalovirus exposure and HLA in healthy donors. The table came from immunoSEQ multiplex PCR; TCRdb's copy has only in-frame clones and leaves some out. The sample contains about 130,000 clones, 89% of which appear only once. The sequencing sample was made of PBMCs. Receptors originate from a woman under 30 in good health and CMV-seronegative. Each CDR3 is given with its conserved first and last residue. Fields, in order: clone size, CDR3 length, V gene, D gene, J gene, CDR3 protein. The D gene is left open where the match is weak. Where a row states a size, it is once, few, many or the class of an expanded clone; other rows omit it.

once,12,TRBV6-5,-,TRBJ2-7,CASRDSSYEQYF
-,16,TRBV9,TRBD2,TRBJ2-1,CASSVETSGTYNEQFF
-,14,TRBV18,-,TRBJ1-6,CASSPDSIPSPLHF
once,14,TRBV7-8,TRBD1,TRBJ1-5,CASSSGQVRQPQHF
-,18,TRBV7-9,-,TRBJ1-1,CASSQETRGWGKIAEAFF
-,13,TRBV6-1,TRBD1,TRBJ1-3,CAIRGTAGNTIYF
-,17,TRBV5-4,TRBD2,TRBJ2-2,CASSTGLAGPDTGELFF
-,15,TRBV15,-,TRBJ1-1,CATSIFNPDRSEAFF
-,12,TRBV27,TRBD2,TRBJ2-3,CASQRGHDTQYF
-,13,TRBV7-9,-,TRBJ1-1,CASSLQGGTEAFF
once,15,TRBV5-1,-,TRBJ1-2,CASSLGAAESMAYTF
once,12,TRBV10-3,-,TRBJ2-3,CAISASTDTQYF
few,11,TRBV19,-,TRBJ1-5,CASSRGQPQHF